The 5 T cell receptor beta chains reported below all come from one sample, sequenced in a study of patients and donors after allogeneic stem cell transplantation. A single record per CDR3 protein comes from TCRdb applying MiXCR to the RT-PCR reads. This table has roughly 200,000 distinct CDR3 sequences, roughly two fifths appearing once. The sample comprised blood, either unsorted or a sorted T cell fraction (not recorded which). The origin of the receptors is a human donor who was either an allogeneic HSCT recipient or a stem cell or donor lymphocyte infusion donor (not recorded which). It is not recorded whose cells these are; they may come from a transplant donor.

This sequence joins TRBV5-6 and TRBJ2-1; a possible D gene is TRBD2 (5 bases). The germline CDR1 and CDR2 sequences are SGHDT and YYEEEE. V lost 3 bases and J lost 10, with 8 bases in between. CDR3 length equals 11 residues. The CDR3 protein is CASSSGGEQFF. In nucleotides, the CDR3 is TGTGCCAGCAGCTCCGGAGGAGAGCAGTTCTTC.

In this sample, this clonotype turned up once. The rearrangement joins TRBV13 to TRBJ2-1; 8 nucleotides align to TRBD2. Germline CDR1 PRHDT, CDR2 FYEKMQ (reference sequence). The CDR3 is made up of 20 amino acids. V dropped 5 bases and J dropped 0; count of bases not matched to a gene: 18. CDR3 DNA sequence: TGTGCCAGCAGCCCGGGCGGGTGGTTACTAGCGGAGAGCTCCTACAATGAGCAGTTCTTC. Protein product: CASSPGGWLLAESSYNEQFF.

The chain has TRBV14 and TRBJ2-7, with 8 bases that match TRBD2. The trim removed 1 base at V and 5 bases at J, leaving 7 bases unmatched. Germline V CDR1 and CDR2: SGHDN, FVKESK. The CDR3 is made up of 15 amino acids. The CDR3, as DNA: TGTGCCAGCAGCCAAGGCCTAGCGGGTTTCGACGAGCAGTACTTC. Its protein product is CASSQGLAGFDEQYF.

The chain recombines TRBV9 with TRBJ2-7; maybe TRBD1 (6 bases). Germline V gene sequence: CDR1 SGDLS, CDR2 YYNGEE. The CDR3 sequence is 14 residues long. Between the trimmed V and J ends, which lost 7 bases and 6 bases, there was a span of 20 bases. CDR3 coding DNA: TGTGCCAGCTGCACAGGGATCGACGAATCCGAGCAGTACTTC. This codes for CASCTGIDESEQYF.

This clonotype was seen a few times. The rearrangement uses TRBV6-2 or TRBV6-3 and TRBJ2-3, with 7 bases aligning to TRBD1. Trimming took 1 base from V and 5 from J; bases not matched to a gene: 3. Germline values: CDR1 MNHEY, CDR2 SVGEGT. The length of the CDR3 is 14 residues. The CDR3 region is CASSYFRQGDTQYF. For the CDR3, the DNA is TGTGCCAGCAGTTACTTTCGACAGGGAGATACGCAGTATTTT.